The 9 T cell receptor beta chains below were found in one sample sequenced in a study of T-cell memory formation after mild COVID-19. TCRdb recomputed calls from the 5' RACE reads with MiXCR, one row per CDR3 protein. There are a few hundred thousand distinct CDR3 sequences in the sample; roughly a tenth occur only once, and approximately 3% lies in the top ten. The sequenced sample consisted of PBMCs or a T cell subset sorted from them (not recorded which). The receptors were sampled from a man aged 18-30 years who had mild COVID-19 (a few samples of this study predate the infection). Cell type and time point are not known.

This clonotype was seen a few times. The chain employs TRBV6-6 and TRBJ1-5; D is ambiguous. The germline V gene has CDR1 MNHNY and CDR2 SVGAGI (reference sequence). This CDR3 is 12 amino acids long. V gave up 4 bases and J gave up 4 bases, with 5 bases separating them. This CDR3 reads CASSSQNQPQHF. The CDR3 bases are TGTGCCAGCAGTTCCCAAAATCAGCCCCAGCATTTT.

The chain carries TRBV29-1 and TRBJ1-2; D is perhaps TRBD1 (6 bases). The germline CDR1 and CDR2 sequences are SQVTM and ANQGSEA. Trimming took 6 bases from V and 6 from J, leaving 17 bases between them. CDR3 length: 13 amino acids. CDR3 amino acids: CSVRTVLADGYTF. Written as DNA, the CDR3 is TGCAGCGTGCGGACAGTTTTGGCTGATGGCTACACCTTC.

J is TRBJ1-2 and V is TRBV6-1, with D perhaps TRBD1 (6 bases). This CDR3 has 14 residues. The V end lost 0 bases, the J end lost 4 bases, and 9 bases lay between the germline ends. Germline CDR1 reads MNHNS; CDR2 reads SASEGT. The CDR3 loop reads CASSEAKGGYGYTF. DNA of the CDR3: TGTGCCAGCAGTGAAGCGAAAGGGGGCTATGGCTACACCTTC.

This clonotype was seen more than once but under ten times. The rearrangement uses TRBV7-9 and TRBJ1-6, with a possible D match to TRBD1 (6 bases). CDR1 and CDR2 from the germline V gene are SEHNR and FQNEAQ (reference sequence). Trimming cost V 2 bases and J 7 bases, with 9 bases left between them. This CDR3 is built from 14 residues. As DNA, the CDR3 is TGTGCCAGCAGCTTACGGGGGACAAATTCACCCCTCCACTTT. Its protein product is CASSLRGTNSPLHF.

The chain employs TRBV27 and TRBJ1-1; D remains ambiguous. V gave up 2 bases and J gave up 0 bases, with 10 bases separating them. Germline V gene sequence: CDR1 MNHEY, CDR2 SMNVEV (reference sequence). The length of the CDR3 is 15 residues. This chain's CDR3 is CASSLSGQMNTEAFF. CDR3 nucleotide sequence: TGTGCCAGCAGTTTAAGTGGGCAGATGAACACTGAAGCTTTCTTT.

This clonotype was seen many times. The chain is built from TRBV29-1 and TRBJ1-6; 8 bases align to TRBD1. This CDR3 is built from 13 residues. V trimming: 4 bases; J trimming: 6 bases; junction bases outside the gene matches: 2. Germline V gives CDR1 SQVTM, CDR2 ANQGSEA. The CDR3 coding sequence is TGCAGCGTTGGGACAGGGCTTAATTCACCCCTCCACTTT. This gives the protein CSVGTGLNSPLHF.

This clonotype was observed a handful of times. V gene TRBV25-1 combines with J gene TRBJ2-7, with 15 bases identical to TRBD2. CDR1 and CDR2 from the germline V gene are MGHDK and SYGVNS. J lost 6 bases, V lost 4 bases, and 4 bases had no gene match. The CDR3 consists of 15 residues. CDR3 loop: CASSGTSGGAGEQYF. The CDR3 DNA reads TGTGCCAGCAGTGGGACTAGCGGGGGGGCCGGCGAGCAGTACTTC.

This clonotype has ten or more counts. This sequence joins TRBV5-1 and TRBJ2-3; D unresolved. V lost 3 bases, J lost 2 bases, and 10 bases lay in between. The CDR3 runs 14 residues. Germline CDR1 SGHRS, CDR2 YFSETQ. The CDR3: CASSSQTLTDTQYF. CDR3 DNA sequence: TGCGCCAGCAGCTCCCAGACCCTCACAGATACGCAGTATTTT.

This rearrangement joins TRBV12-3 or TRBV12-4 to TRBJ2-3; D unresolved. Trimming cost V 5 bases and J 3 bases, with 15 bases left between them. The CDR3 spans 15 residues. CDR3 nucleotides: TGTGCCAGCAGTCGCCCGGGCCTGGGGACAGATACGCAGTATTTT. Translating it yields CASSRPGLGTDTQYF.